The 20 T cell receptor beta chains reported below all come from one sample, sequenced in a study of cytomegalovirus exposure and HLA in healthy donors. The study ran its PCR with 60 Vbeta and 13 Jbeta primers. Clones were sequenced by immunoSEQ multiplex PCR, and TCRdb holds only the in-frame ones, with some missing. The table has 150,000 to 200,000 clones, more than 60% seen once. Sequences were obtained from PBMCs. These receptors were obtained from a woman aged 60-70 years in good health and CMV-seropositive.

By share of the sample, this clone is medium-sized. Additional DNA sequences in this sample encode the identical CDR3. This chain uses TRBV4-1 with TRBJ2-3; the D gene is possibly TRBD2 (5 bases). Deletions cut 1 base from V and 3 bases from J, with 17 bases between. The CDR3 totals 17 residues. The germline V gene encodes CDR1 MGHRA and CDR2 YSYEKL. DNA for the CDR3: TGCGCCAGCAGCCAAGTATTACTCCCGAGGAGGACAGATACGCAGTATTTT. Protein: CASSQVLLPRRTDTQYF.

In its sample, this clone was seen a few times. The rearrangement joins TRBV27 to TRBJ2-5; the D gene is possibly TRBD1 (5 bases). Germline CDR1 is MNHEY and CDR2 is SMNVEV (reference sequence). This CDR3 region has 15 residues. V was clipped by 6 bases and J by 5 bases, with 19 bases between them. The CDR3 loop reads CASSTTRSRAETQYF. As DNA, the CDR3 is TGTGCCAGCAGCACCACGAGGAGCAGGGCGGAGACCCAGTACTTC.

V and J are TRBV6-5 and TRBJ2-5; possible D gene TRBD1, 6 bases. The CDR3 contains 15 residues. V was pared by 2 bases and J by 1 base, with 11 bases between. Germline V gene lookup returns CDR1 MNHEY and CDR2 SVGAGI. CDR3 sequence (DNA): TGTGCCAGCAGTTACCCAGGGACACCCCAAGAGACCCAGTACTTC. As protein: CASSYPGTPQETQYF.

The chain combines TRBV18 with TRBJ1-5; 7 bases line up with TRBD1. The CDR3 runs 15 residues. Germline CDR1 reads KGHSH; CDR2 reads LQKENI. The V gene end was trimmed by 0 bases and the J gene end by 11 bases; junction bases not matched to a gene: 10. The DNA for the CDR3 is TGTGCCAGCTCACCACCACAGGGGCCATGGCAGTCCCAGCATTTT. Its translation: CASSPPQGPWQSQHF.

This clone was counted only a few times. CDR3 nucleotides: TGTGCCAGCAGTCACACAGGGGCTCGGTCCTACGAGCAGTACTTC. This encodes CASSHTGARSYEQYF. V gene TRBV6-1 combines with J gene TRBJ2-7; TRBD1 matches 7 bases. With V trimmed by 5 bases and J by 1 base, 8 bases remained unmatched. This CDR3 comprises 15 residues. Per germline, CDR1 MNHNS and CDR2 SASEGT.

This chain uses TRBV23-1 with TRBJ2-7; 14 nucleotides line up with TRBD2. TRBV23-1 is flagged as an ORF with uncertain function. The CDR3 has 18 amino acids. With V trimmed by 4 bases and J by 0 bases, 8 bases remained unmatched. CDR3 in amino acids: CASSRPGLAGESSYEQYF. Written as DNA, the CDR3 is TGCGCCAGCAGTCGTCCGGGACTAGCGGGAGAGAGCTCCTACGAGCAGTACTTC.

This rearrangement joins TRBV19 to TRBJ2-1; maybe TRBD1 (6 bases). CDR1 LNHDA and CDR2 SQIVND come from the germline V gene (reference sequence). CDR3 length: 13 amino acids. The V gene lost 3 bases and the J gene lost 3 bases, with 6 bases spanning the gap. The CDR3 here is CASSMDSYNEQFF. The CDR3 DNA is TGTGCCAGTAGTATGGACAGCTACAATGAGCAGTTCTTC.

The chain employs TRBV4-2 and TRBJ2-5, with TRBD1 identical over 9 bases. After removal of 4 bases from V and 4 bases from J, the junction contained 7 bases not matched to a gene. The CDR3 loop spans 15 amino acids. In germline, CDR1 is LGHNA, CDR2 YNFKEQ. The CDR3 loop reads CASSPDRGGRETQYF. In DNA, the CDR3 is TGTGCCAGCAGCCCGGACAGGGGTGGCAGAGAGACCCAGTACTTC.

The J gene is TRBJ2-1, the V gene TRBV5-1; possibly TRBD2 for D (6 bases). V was cut by 4 bases and J by 8 bases, with 10 bases left in between. This CDR3 has 12 amino acids. The germline CDR1 and CDR2 sequences are SGHRS and YFSETQ. CDR3 amino acids: CASSIGSDEQFF. DNA of the CDR3: TGCGCCAGCAGCATCGGGAGTGATGAGCAGTTCTTC.

The chain joins TRBV9 to TRBJ2-3; D is perhaps TRBD1 (5 bases). CDR1 and CDR2 from the germline V gene are SGDLS and YYNGEE. This CDR3 region has 15 residues. V lost 4 bases to trimming and J lost 0 bases, with 12 bases between them. CDR3: CASSTGHISTDTQYF. Written as DNA, the CDR3 is TGTGCCAGCAGCACAGGACACATTAGCACAGATACGCAGTATTTT.

The rearrangement joins TRBV28 to TRBJ2-6; D is unclear. CDR3 length: 15 amino acids. Trimming cost V 3 bases and J 1 base, with 7 bases left between them. CDR1 MDHEN and CDR2 SYDVKM come from the germline V gene. The CDR3 bases are TGTGCCAGCAGTTTGGTCGGGTCTGGGGCCAACGTCCTGACTTTC. This translates into CASSLVGSGANVLTF.

The chain uses TRBV28 and TRBJ2-1, with D hard to call. V was pared by 2 bases and J by 2 bases, with 10 bases between. CDR1 and CDR2 from the germline V gene are MDHEN and SYDVKM. This CDR3 contains 15 residues. CDR3 DNA: TGTGCCAGCAGTTTAGGCGGTAGGACCTACAATGAGCAGTTCTTC. Protein: CASSLGGRTYNEQFF.

The chain employs TRBV5-4 and TRBJ2-5; D possibly corresponds to TRBD2 (6 bases). CDR1 is SGHNT, CDR2 YYREEE, per germline (reference sequence). The CDR3 sequence is 15 residues long. Between the trimmed V and J ends, which lost 5 bases and 4 bases, there was a span of 18 bases. The CDR3 DNA reads TGTGCCAGCAGACGGAGCGGGTCCCCGGGAGAGACCCAGTACTTC. As protein: CASRRSGSPGETQYF. Drawing the rest from reference TRBV5-4 and TRBJ2-5, the complete variable domain is ETGVTQSPTHLIKTRGQQVTLRCSSQSGHNTVSWYQQALGQGPQFIFQYYREEENGRGNFPPRFSGLQFPNYSSELNVNALELDDSALYLCASRRSGSPGETQYFGPGTRLLVL.

V and J are TRBV2 and TRBJ1-1, with D uncertain. The CDR3 runs 14 residues. V gave up 1 base and J gave up 3 bases, with 9 bases separating them. The germline gives CDR1 SNHLY, CDR2 FYNNEI. The CDR3 DNA follows: TGTGCCAGCAGTGAAGACAGTTTCTACACTGAAGCTTTCTTT. Its protein product is CASSEDSFYTEAFF. Looking up the rest from reference TRBV2 and TRBJ1-1 gives the full variable domain: EPEVTQTPSHQVTQMGQEVILRCVPISNHLYFYWYRQILGQKVEFLVSFYNNEISEKSEIFDDQFSVERPDGSNFTLKIRSTKLEDSAMYFCASSEDSFYTEAFFGQGTRLTVV.

This clone has just a few counts. The J gene is TRBJ2-1, the V gene TRBV9, with 13 nucleotides matching TRBD2. The CDR3 runs 15 residues. Trimming cost V 2 bases and J 5 bases; bases outside gene matches: 1. Looked up from germline, CDR1 is SGDLS and CDR2 is YYNGEE. The CDR3 here is CASSVGTSGDNEQFF. The CDR3 DNA follows: TGTGCCAGCAGCGTGGGGACTAGCGGGGACAATGAGCAGTTCTTC.

This clone was seen only once. V gene TRBV5-4 combines with J gene TRBJ2-3, with D perhaps matching TRBD2 (5 bases). V lost 4 bases, J lost 4 bases, and 10 bases lay in between. Germline lookup yields CDR1 SGHNT and CDR2 YYREEE (reference sequence). The CDR3 covers 13 residues. For the CDR3, the DNA is TGTGCCAGCAGCGGAGCGGAATCAGATACGCAGTATTTT. It translates to CASSGAESDTQYF.

The chain links TRBV5-6 to TRBJ2-2, with 8 positions matching TRBD2. Losses at the gene ends were 0 bases for V and 5 bases for J; bases not matched to a gene: 0. CDR3 length: 14 amino acids. Germline CDR1 reads SGHDT; CDR2 reads YYEEEE. CDR3 coding DNA: TGTGCCAGCAGCTTGGAGCGGGGGACCGGGGAGCTGTTTTTT. Translating it yields CASSLERGTGELFF.

The chain is built from TRBV30 and TRBJ2-2; TRBD2 agrees at 7 bases. Germline CDR1 reads GTSNPN; CDR2 reads SVGIG (reference sequence). The CDR3 covers 15 residues. V trimming: 0 bases; J trimming: 3 bases; junction bases outside the gene matches: 4. CDR3 in amino acids: CAWSVGLGDTGELFF. DNA of the CDR3: TGTGCCTGGAGTGTAGGACTAGGGGACACCGGGGAGCTGTTTTTT.

The rearrangement uses TRBV11-3 and TRBJ2-3; 15 bases are shared with TRBD2. In germline, CDR1 is SGHNT, CDR2 YENEEA. The CDR3 covers 17 residues. V was pared by 4 bases and J by 9 bases, with 11 bases of the junction left unmatched. The CDR3 protein is CASSSGLAGGLSATQYF. The CDR3 DNA reads TGTGCCAGCAGCTCCGGACTAGCGGGGGGGCTCTCAGCGACGCAGTATTTT.

The chain carries TRBV4-3 and TRBJ1-6; 7 bases are shared with TRBD1. Germline V gene lookup returns CDR1 LGHNA and CDR2 YSLEER. The V gene end was trimmed by 4 bases and the J gene end by 0 bases; junction bases not matched to a gene: 18. The CDR3 length is 21 residues. The CDR3 loop reads CASSPEATGIEGSSYNSPLHF. In DNA form, the CDR3 reads TGCGCCAGCAGCCCGGAGGCGACAGGGATTGAGGGAAGCTCCTATAATTCACCCCTCCACTTT.